Sequencing of this TCR beta chain was carried out in a study of regulatory T cells in long-lasting Graves disease. Deletions cut 4 bases from V and 3 bases from J, with 22 bases between. Germline V CDR1 and CDR2: SEHNR, FQNEAQ (reference sequence). This CDR3 is 18 amino acids long. Arm-PCR of CDR3 regions and iRepertoire HTBI primers were the basis on which TCR beta libraries were built. TCRdb fed the multiplex PCR reads into MiXCR, producing one record per CDR3 protein. The table shows approximately 540,000 distinct CDR3 sequences, with more than 10% occurring only once. This clonotype was seen many times. The time point: newly diagnosed GD, antithyroid drugs for less than 3 months. RNA extracted from PBMCs served as the sequencing template. These sequences were also reported in another study, on T cells in Graves' hyperthyroidism and ophthalmopathy. That report notes: It was considered stable Graves' hyperthyroidism when ophthalmopathy did not progress within 18 months.

The chain is built from TRBV7-9 and TRBJ2-1, with D maybe TRBD2 (6 bases). The sequence was obtained from a woman in her twenties or thirties with Graves disease. This material consisted of peripheral blood mononuclear cells (PBMCs), taken at new diagnosis, from a patient treated with antithyroid drugs. The CDR3 loop is CASSSSLTPGLLYNEQFF. CDR3 nucleotide sequence: TGTGCCAGCAGCTCTTCGCTGACTCCGGGACTTCTCTACAATGAGCAGTTCTTC.